These 6 T cell receptor beta chains came from one sample sequenced in a study of control samples from healthy donors and cancer patients. Data came from immunoSEQ multiplex PCR; TCRdb stores just in-frame clones and leaves some out. This sample has roughly 120,000 clones, with over 85% found just once. Input material: blood. Receptors originate from a man aged 25 to 40 in good health.

The chain employs TRBV9 and TRBJ1-2; 11 positions match TRBD1. There are 16 residues in the CDR3. CDR1 and CDR2 from the germline V gene are SGDLS and YYNGEE. J was trimmed by 0 bases and V by 4 bases; bases with no gene match: 5. In DNA, the CDR3 is TGTGCCAGCAGCTCCCGGACAGGGGGCTCTAACTATGGCTACACCTTC. Its translation is CASSSRTGGSNYGYTF.

This chain uses TRBV19 with TRBJ2-1; 11 bases are a match to TRBD1. The trim removed 6 bases at V and 8 bases at J, leaving 12 bases unmatched. CDR3 size: 16 residues. CDR1 is LNHDA and CDR2 is SQIVND in the germline V gene (reference sequence). The CDR3 DNA is TGTGCCAGTAGCAACGGGGGACAGGGGGGCTGGGATGAGCAGTTCTTC. Its protein is CASSNGGQGGWDEQFF.

The chain employs TRBV7-9 and TRBJ1-2; 7 bases align to TRBD1. Germline CDR1 SEHNR, CDR2 FQNEAQ (reference sequence). CDR3 size: 14 residues. Trimming at V came to 5 bases and at J to 8 bases, leaving 11 bases not matched to a gene. DNA for the CDR3: TGTGCCAGCAGCCCACGACAGGGAGGAATAGGCTACACCTTC. This encodes CASSPRQGGIGYTF.

This chain uses TRBV2 with TRBJ2-7; the D gene is possibly TRBD2 (5 bases). CDR1 is SNHLY, CDR2 FYNNEI, per germline. This CDR3 is 15 amino acids long. The ends were cut back, 6 bases at V and 1 base at J, with 16 bases in the middle. The CDR3 loop is CASRKGAGSSYEQYV. CDR3 DNA sequence: TGTGCCAGCAGGAAAGGTGCGGGTTCTTCCTACGAGCAGTACGTC.

The V gene is TRBV3-1 (or the pseudogene TRBV3-2), the J gene TRBJ1-1; TRBD1 matches at 10 bases. This CDR3 is 15 amino acids long. Germline V gene lookup returns CDR1 LGHDT and CDR2 YNNKEL (reference sequence). The ends lost 2 bases at V and 9 bases at J; junction bases unmatched: 9. For the CDR3, the DNA is TGTGCCAGCAGCCAATCACACGGGACAGGGGTGCAAGCTTTCTTT. Translation gives CASSQSHGTGVQAFF.

This chain uses TRBV27 with TRBJ2-3; 9 bases line up with TRBD1. The CDR3 covers 15 residues. Looked up from germline, CDR1 is MNHEY and CDR2 is SMNVEV (reference sequence). V gave up 6 bases and J gave up 2 bases; unmatched junction bases: 6. This CDR3 reads CASRTGGPATDTQYF. The CDR3 DNA reads TGTGCCAGCAGAACAGGGGGCCCGGCCACAGATACGCAGTATTTT.